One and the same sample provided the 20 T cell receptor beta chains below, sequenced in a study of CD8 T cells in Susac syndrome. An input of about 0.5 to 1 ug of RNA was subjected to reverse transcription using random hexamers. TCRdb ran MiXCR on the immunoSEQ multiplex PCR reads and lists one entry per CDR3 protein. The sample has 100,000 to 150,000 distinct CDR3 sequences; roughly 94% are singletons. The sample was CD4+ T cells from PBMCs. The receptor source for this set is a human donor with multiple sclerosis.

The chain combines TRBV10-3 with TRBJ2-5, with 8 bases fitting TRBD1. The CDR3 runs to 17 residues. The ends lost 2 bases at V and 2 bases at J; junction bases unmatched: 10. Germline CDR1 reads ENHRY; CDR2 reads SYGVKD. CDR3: CAISEPLDRAEQETQYF. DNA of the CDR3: TGTGCCATCAGTGAGCCACTGGACAGGGCGGAACAAGAGACCCAGTACTTC.

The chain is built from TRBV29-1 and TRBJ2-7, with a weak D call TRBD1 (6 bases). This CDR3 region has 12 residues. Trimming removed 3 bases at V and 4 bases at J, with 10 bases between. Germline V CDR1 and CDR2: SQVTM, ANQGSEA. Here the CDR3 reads CSVDLTGYEQYF. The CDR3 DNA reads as TGCAGCGTTGACCTTACAGGGTACGAGCAGTACTTC.

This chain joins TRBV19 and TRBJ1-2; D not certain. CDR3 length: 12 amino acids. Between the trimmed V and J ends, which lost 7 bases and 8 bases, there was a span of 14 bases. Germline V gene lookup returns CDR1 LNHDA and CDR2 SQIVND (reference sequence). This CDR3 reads CASTRSEQGYTF. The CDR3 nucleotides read TGTGCCAGTACCCGTTCCGAGCAAGGCTACACCTTC.

The CDR3 nucleotides read TGTGCCTGGAGCTCCCGGGACCCAAATCAGCCCCAGCATTTT. Translation: CAWSSRDPNQPQHF. The chain joins TRBV30 to TRBJ1-5; D possibly corresponds to TRBD1 (5 bases). Germline assignment: CDR1 GTSNPN and CDR2 SVGIG (reference sequence). Deletions cut 3 bases from V and 4 bases from J, with 13 bases between. CDR3 length: 14 amino acids. Filled out from reference TRBV30 and TRBJ1-5, the complete variable domain reads SQTIHQWPATLVQPVGSPLSLECTVEGTSNPNLYWYRQAAGRGLQLLFYSVGIGQISSEVPQNLSASRPQDRQFILSSKKLLLSDSGFYLCAWSSRDPNQPQHFGDGTRLSIL.

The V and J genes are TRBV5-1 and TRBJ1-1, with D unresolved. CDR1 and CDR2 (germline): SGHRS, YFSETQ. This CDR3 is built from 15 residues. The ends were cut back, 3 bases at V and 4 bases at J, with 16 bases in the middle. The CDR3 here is CASSSIGVTSTEAFF. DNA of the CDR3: TGCGCCAGCAGCTCAATCGGGGTTACAAGCACTGAAGCTTTCTTT. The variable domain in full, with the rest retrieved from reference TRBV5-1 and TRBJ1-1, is KAGVTQTPRYLIKTRGQQVTLSCSPISGHRSVSWYQQTPGQGLQFLFEYFSETQRNKGNFPGRFSGRQFSNSRSEMNVSTLELGDSALYLCASSSIGVTSTEAFFGQGTRLTVV.

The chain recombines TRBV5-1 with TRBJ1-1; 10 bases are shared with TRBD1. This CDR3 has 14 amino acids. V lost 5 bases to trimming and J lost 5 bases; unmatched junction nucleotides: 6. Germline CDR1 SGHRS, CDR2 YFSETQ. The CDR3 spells CASSWGQGKTEAFF. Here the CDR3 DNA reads TGCGCCAGCAGTTGGGGACAGGGGAAGACTGAAGCTTTCTTT.

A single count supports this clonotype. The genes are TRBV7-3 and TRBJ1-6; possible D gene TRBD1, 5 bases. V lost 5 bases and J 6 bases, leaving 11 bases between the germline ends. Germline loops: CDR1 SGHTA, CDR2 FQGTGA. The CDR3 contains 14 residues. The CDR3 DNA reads TGTGCCAGCAGCCATGGGACGGCTAATTCACCCCTCCACTTT. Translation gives CASSHGTANSPLHF. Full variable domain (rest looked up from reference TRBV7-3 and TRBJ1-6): GAGVSQTPSNKVTEKGKYVELRCDPISGHTALYWYRQSLGQGPEFLIYFQGTGAADDSGLPNDRFFAVRPEGSVSTLKIQRTERGDSAVYLCASSHGTANSPLHFGNGTRLTVT.

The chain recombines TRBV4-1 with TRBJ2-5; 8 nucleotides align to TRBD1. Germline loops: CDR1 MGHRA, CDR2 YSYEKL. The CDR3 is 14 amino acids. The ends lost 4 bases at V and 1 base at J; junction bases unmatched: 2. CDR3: CASSPQGAQETQYF. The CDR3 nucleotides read TGCGCCAGCAGCCCTCAGGGGGCCCAAGAGACCCAGTACTTC.

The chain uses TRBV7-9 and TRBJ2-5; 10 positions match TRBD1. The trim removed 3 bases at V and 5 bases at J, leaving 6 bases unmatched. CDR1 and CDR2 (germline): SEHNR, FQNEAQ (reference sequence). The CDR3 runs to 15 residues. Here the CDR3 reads CASSLGQGSTETQYF. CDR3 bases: TGTGCCAGCAGCTTGGGACAGGGGTCGACGGAGACCCAGTACTTC.

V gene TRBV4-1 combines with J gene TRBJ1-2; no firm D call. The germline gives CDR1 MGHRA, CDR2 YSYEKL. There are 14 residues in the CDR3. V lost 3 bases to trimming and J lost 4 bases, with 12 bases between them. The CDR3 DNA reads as TGCGCCAGCAGCCATGTACAGAAAGGCTATGGCTACACCTTC. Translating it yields CASSHVQKGYGYTF.

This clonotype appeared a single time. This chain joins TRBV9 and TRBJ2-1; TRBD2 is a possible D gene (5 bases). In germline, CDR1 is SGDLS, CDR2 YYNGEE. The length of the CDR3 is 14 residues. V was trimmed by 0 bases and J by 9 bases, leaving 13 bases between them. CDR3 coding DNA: TGTGCCAGCAGCGTAGGAGGAGGCGCGACTGAGCAGTTCTTC. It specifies CASSVGGGATEQFF. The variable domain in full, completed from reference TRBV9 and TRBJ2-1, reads DSGVTQTPKHLITATGQRVTLRCSPRSGDLSVYWYQQSLDQGLQFLIQYYNGEERAKGNILERFSAQQFPDLHSELNLSSLELGDSALYFCASSVGGGATEQFFGPGTRLTVL.

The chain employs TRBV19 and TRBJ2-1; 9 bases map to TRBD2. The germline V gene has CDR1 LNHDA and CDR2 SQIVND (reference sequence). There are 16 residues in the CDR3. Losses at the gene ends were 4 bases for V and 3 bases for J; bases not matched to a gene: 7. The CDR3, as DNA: TGTGCCAGTAGTACCATCCTAGCGGGGAACTACAATGAGCAGTTCTTC. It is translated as CASSTILAGNYNEQFF.

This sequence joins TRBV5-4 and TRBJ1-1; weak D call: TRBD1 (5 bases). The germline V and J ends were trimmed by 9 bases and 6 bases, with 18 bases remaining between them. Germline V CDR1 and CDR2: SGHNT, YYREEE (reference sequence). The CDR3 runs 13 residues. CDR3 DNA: TGTGCCACCTACGACCGGGGGTGGTCTGAAGCTTTCTTT. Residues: CATYDRGWSEAFF.

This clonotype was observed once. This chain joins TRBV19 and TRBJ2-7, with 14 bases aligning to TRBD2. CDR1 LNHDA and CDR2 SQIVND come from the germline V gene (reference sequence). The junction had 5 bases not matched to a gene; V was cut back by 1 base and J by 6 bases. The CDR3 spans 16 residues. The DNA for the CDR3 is TGTGCCAGTAGTATAGGCGCCGGGACTAGCGGGGGCGAGCAGTACTTC. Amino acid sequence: CASSIGAGTSGGEQYF.

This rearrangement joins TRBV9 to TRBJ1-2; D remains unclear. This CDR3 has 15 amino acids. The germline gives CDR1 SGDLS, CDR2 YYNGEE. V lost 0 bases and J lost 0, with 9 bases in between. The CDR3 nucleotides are TGTGCCAGCAGCGTAGCGGGCGGACCTAACTATGGCTACACCTTC. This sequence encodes CASSVAGGPNYGYTF.

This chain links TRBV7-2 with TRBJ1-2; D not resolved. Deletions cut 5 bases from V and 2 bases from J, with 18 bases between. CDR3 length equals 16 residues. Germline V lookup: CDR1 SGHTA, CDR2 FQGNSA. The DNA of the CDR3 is TGTGCCAGCAGCCAAACCCCCCAGGTGGGAAACTATGGCTACACCTTC. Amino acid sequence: CASSQTPQVGNYGYTF.

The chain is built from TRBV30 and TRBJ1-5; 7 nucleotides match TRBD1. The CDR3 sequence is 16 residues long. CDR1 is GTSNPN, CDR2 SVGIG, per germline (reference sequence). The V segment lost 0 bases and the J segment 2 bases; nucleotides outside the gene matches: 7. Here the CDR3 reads CAWSVDRGGGNQPQHF. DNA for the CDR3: TGTGCCTGGAGTGTAGATAGAGGGGGCGGCAATCAGCCCCAGCATTTT.

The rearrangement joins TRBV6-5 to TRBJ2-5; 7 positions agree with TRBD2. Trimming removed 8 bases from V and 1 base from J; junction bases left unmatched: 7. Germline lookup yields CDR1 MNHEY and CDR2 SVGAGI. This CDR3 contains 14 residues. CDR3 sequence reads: CASASGVPQETQYF. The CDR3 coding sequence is TGTGCCAGCGCCAGCGGGGTACCCCAAGAGACCCAGTACTTC.

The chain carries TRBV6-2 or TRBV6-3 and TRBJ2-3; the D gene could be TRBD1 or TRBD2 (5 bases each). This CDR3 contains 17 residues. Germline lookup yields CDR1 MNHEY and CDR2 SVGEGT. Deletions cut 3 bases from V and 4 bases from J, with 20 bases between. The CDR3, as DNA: TGTGCCAGCAGTTATACATGGCGGACCGGGGCCGCAGATACGCAGTATTTT. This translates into CASSYTWRTGAADTQYF.

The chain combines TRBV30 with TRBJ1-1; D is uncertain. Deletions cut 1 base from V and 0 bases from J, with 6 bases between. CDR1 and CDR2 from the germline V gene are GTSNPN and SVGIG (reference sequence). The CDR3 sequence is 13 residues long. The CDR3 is CAWSGSMNTEAFF. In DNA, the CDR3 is TGTGCCTGGAGTGGTTCCATGAACACTGAAGCTTTCTTT.